The 10 T cell receptor beta chains below were found in one sample sequenced in a study of tumor and adjacent non-tumor tissue in lung cancer. This sample's RNA came from whole unsorted tissue. A modified ARM-PCR protocol with three rounds of nested PCR amplified TCRbeta. TCRdb processed the multiplex PCR reads anew with MiXCR; each CDR3 protein has one entry. Of roughly 150,000 distinct CDR3 sequences in the sample, around 65% were seen once. The specimen sequenced was lung tumor tissue. These receptors were taken from a man aged 55-75 years with small cell lung cancer.

The rearrangement joins TRBV28 to TRBJ2-1; possibly TRBD2 for D (5 bases). Trimming stripped 3 bases from V and 7 bases from J, with 19 bases between. The CDR3 loop spans 16 amino acids. Per germline, CDR1 MDHEN and CDR2 SYDVKM. The CDR3 DNA follows: TGTGCCAGCAGTTTTCCCATCCCGGGAACCAAGAATGAGCAGTTCTTC. Translation gives CASSFPIPGTKNEQFF.

This clonotype was seen at least ten times. This chain connects TRBV6-1 to TRBJ1-2, with a possible D match to TRBD1 (6 bases). This CDR3 spans 15 amino acids. CDR1 is MNHNS, CDR2 SASEGT, per germline. Trimming left V 10 bases short and J 5 bases short, with 23 bases between. The CDR3 sequence: CATRPQGSGLYGYTF. In DNA form, the CDR3 reads TGTGCCACCCGCCCCCAGGGGTCAGGGTTATATGGCTACACCTTC.

This clonotype was observed once. The junction and the germline gene differ at one end; a read error may be behind it. The chain joins TRBV6-5 to TRBJ2-5; perhaps D is TRBD1 or TRBD2 (5 bases each). Germline CDR1 MNHEY, CDR2 SVGAGI. The CDR3 is 16 residues long. In nucleotides, the CDR3 is TGTGCTAGCAGTTACTCCCCCGGACATGGCGGGGAGACCCAGTACTTC. It encodes CASSYSPGHGGETQYF.

The chain links TRBV11-2 to TRBJ2-5, with 8 bases that match TRBD1. The end of the DNA fits TRBJ2-1 better, so the J call may be wrong. The CDR3 totals 15 residues. CDR1 and CDR2 from the germline V gene are SGHAT and FQNNGV. The CDR3 DNA reads TGTGCCAGTAGCGTTACCGGGACAGGAGGAGAGACCCAGTTCTTC. It encodes CASSVTGTGGETQFF.

This chain links TRBV5-1 with TRBJ1-4, with 9 bases identical to TRBD1. V lost 5 bases, J lost 4 bases, and 12 bases stayed unmatched. The CDR3 covers 17 residues. The germline CDR1 and CDR2 sequences are SGHRS and YFSETQ. The CDR3 is CASSFSMPGQGNEKLFF. The CDR3 bases are TGCGCCAGCAGTTTCTCCATGCCGGGACAGGGTAATGAAAAACTGTTTTTT. Using reference TRBV5-1 and TRBJ1-4 for the parts outside the CDR3, the full variable domain is KAGVTQTPRYLIKTRGQQVTLSCSPISGHRSVSWYQQTPGQGLQFLFEYFSETQRNKGNFPGRFSGRQFSNSRSEMNVSTLELGDSALYLCASSFSMPGQGNEKLFFGSGTQLSVL.

Worth noting for this clonotype: Just one base apart from a much larger clone, this may be a read error. The rearrangement links TRBV20-1 to TRBJ2-1; 7 nucleotides align to TRBD2. This CDR3 contains 14 residues. Germline CDR1 is DFQATT and CDR2 is SNEGSKA (reference sequence). CDR3 sequence (DNA): TGCAGTGCTGCGAGCGGGACTCGAAGCAATGAGGAGTTCTTC. This codes for CSAASGTRSNEEFF.

A note on this clonotype: This may stem from a read error, because a much larger clone lies one nucleotide away. This chain uses TRBV6-1 with TRBJ2-3, with 7 positions matching TRBD1. This CDR3 is built from 12 residues. Germline CDR1 MNHNS, CDR2 SASEGT. The CDR3 DNA sequence: TGTGACACCCAAACAGGGGAAGATACGCAGTATTTT. Its translation: CDTQTGEDTQYF.

The chain has TRBV4-2 and TRBJ1-1; D unclear. The CDR3 sequence is 14 residues long. V lost 4 bases to trimming and J lost 4 bases, with 13 bases between them. The germline CDR1 and CDR2 sequences are LGHNA and YNFKEQ. The chain's CDR3 is CASSRLFRITEAFF. The CDR3 DNA is TGTGCCAGCAGCCGCCTTTTCAGGATCACTGAAGCTTTCTTT.

In the case of this clonotype: The junction and the germline gene differ at one end; a read error may be behind it. The chain links TRBV4-2 to TRBJ2-3, with a weak D call TRBD1 (5 bases). The germline gives CDR1 LGHNA, CDR2 YNFKEQ. The CDR3 runs 17 residues. In DNA, the CDR3 is TGCGCCAGCAGCCGAGATCAGGGTACAATCAACACAGATACGCAGTATTTT. Residues: CASSRDQGTINTDTQYF.

This clonotype was detected only a few times. A read error is possible here, since a much larger clone lies one base away. This chain links TRBV11-2 with TRBJ2-2; 8 bases line up with TRBD2. The CDR3 extends over 11 amino acids. Germline CDR1 SGHAT, CDR2 FQNNGV. The CDR3 loop is CASSWRGELSF. The CDR3 DNA reads TGTGCCAGCAGCTGGCGGGGGGAGCTGTCTTTT.